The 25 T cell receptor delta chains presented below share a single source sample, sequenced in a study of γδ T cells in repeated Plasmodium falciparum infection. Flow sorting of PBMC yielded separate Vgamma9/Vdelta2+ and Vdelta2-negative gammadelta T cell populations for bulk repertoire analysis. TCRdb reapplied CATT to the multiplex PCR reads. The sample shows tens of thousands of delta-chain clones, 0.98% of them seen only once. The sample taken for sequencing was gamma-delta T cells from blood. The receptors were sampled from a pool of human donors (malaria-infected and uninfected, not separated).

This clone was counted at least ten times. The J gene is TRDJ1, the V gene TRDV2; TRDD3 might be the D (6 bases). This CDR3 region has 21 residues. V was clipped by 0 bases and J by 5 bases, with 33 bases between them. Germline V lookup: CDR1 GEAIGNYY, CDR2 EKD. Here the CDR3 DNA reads TGTGCCTGTGACACCGCCATCCTCCCGGGGGACGTTAACAAAAGCGTGGATAAACTCATCTTT. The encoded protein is CACDTAILPGDVNKSVDKLIF.

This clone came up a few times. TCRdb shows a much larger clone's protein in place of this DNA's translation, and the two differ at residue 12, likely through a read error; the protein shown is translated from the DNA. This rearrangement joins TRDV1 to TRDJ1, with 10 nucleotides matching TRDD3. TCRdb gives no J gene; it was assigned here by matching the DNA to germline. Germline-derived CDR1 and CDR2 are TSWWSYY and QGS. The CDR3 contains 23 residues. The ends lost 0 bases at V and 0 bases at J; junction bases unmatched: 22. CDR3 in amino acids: CALGELWPDWGMQVRTYTDKLIF. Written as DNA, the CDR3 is TGTGCTCTTGGGGAACTTTGGCCCGACTGGGGGATGCAGGTCCGCACTTACACCGATAAACTCATCTTT.

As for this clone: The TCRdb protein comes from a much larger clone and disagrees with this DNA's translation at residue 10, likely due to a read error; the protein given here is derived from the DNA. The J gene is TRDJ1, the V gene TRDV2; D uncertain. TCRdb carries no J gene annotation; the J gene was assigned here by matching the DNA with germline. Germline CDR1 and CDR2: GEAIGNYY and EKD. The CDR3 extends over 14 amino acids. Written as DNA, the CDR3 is TGTGCCTGTGACACGGCTGCGATCACCAATAAACTCATCTTT. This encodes CACDTAAITNKLIF.

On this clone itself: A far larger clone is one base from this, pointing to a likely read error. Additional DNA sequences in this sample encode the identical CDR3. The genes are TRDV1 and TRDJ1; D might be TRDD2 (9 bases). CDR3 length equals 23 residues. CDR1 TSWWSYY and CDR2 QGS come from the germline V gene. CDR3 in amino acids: CALGEPAFLRQLGGTYYTDKLIF. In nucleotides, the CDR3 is TGTGCCCTTGGGGAACCCGCCTTCCTACGCCAACTGGGGGGGACATACTACACCGATAAACTCATCTTT.

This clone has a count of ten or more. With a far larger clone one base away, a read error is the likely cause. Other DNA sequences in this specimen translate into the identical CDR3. CDR3 sequence (DNA): TGTGCCTGTGACACAGTACTGGGGGATACGTCCGTCACCGATAAACTCATCTTC. Translated: CACDTVLGDTSVTDKLIF. The V gene is given as TRDV2, and no J gene call is available; TRDD3, the table's D call, was not compared with the DNA. The CDR3 covers 18 residues. CDR1 and CDR2 (germline): GEAIGNYY, EKD.

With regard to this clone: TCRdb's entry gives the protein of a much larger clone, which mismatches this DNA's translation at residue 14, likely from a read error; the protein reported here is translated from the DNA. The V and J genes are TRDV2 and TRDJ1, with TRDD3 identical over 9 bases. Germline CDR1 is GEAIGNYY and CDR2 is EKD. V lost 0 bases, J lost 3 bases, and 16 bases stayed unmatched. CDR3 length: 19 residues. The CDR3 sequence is CACDTYWGTLPRGADKLIF. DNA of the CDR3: TGTGCCTGTGACACCTACTGGGGGACCCTACCGCGTGGGGCCGATAAACTCATCTTT.

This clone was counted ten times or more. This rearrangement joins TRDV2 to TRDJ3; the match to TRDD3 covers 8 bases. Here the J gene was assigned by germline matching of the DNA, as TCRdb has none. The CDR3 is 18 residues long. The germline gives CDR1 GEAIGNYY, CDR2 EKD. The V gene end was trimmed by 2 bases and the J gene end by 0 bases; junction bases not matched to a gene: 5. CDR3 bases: TGTGCCTGTGACAACTGGGGGGTAGACTCCTGGGACACCCGACAGATGTTTTTC. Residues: CACDNWGVDSWDTRQMFF.

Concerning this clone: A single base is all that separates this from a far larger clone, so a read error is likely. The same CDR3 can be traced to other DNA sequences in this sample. In DNA, the CDR3 is TGTGCTCTTGGGGAAAAGCCCGCCGACGGGGCCTACCGACGATGGTTCGGGATCCGGGACAGTAGGGAGCTCTTCTTT. Its translation: CALGEKPADGAYRRWFGIRDSRELFF. The V gene is TRDV1, but the J gene lacks a call; the D call in the table, TRDD3, was not verified against the DNA. This CDR3 has 26 amino acids. CDR1 TSWWSYY and CDR2 QGS come from the germline V gene.

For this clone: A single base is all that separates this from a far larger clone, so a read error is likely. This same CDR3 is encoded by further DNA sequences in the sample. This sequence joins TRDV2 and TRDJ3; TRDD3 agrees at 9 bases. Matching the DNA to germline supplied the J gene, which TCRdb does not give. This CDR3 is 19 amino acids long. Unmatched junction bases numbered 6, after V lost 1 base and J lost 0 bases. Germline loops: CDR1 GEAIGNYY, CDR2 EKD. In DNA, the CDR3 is TGTGCCTGTGACACTGCCGGGGGATACAGCTCCTGGGACACCCGACAGATGTTTTTC. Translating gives CACDTAGGYSSWDTRQMFF.

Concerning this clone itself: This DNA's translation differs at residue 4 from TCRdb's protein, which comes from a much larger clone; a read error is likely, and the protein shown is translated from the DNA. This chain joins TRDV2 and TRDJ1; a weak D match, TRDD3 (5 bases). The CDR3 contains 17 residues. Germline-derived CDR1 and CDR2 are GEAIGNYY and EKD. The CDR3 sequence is CACGTAPSGGYTDKLIF. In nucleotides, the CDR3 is TGTGCCTGTGGCACCGCACCGTCAGGGGGTTACACCGATAAACTCATCTTT.

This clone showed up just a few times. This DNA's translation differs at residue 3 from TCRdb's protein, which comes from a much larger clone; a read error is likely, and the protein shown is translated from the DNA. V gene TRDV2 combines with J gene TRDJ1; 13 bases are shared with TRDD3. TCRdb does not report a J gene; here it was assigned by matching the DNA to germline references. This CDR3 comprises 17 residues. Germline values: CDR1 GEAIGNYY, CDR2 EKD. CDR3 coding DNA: TGTGCCCGTGACCCACTACTGGGGGATACGGACACCGATAAACTCATCTTT. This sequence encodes CARDPLLGDTDTDKLIF.

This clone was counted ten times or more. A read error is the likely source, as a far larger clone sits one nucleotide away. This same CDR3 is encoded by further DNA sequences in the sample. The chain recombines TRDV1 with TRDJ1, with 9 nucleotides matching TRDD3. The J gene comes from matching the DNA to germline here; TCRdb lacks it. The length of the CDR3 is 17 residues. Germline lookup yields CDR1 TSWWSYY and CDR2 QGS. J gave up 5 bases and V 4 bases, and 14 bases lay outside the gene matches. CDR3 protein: CALGVGAGGFSTDKLIF. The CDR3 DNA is TGTGCTCTTGGGGTCGGGGCTGGGGGATTCTCTACTGATAAACTCATCTTT.

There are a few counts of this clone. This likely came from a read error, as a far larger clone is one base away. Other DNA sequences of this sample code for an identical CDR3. As DNA, the CDR3 is TGTGCTCTTGGGGAACTAAAACTGGTGGGTCTTCCCCCGATAGTCGATAAACTCATCTTT. This codes for CALGELKLVGLPPIVDKLIF. V and J are TRDV1 and TRDJ1; D tentatively reads TRDD1, TRDD2 or TRDD3 (5 bases each). V was shortened by 0 bases and J by 4 bases, with 27 bases between the two germline ends. The CDR3 has 20 residues. In germline, CDR1 is TSWWSYY, CDR2 QGS.

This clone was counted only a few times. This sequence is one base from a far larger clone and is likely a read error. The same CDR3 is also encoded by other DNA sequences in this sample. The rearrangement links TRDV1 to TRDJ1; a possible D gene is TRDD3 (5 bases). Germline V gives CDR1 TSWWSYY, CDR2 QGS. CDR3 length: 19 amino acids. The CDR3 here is CALGGLSRSGALYTDKLIF. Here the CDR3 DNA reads TGTGCTCTTGGGGGACTCTCGAGGTCGGGGGCCCTGTACACCGATAAACTTATCTTT.

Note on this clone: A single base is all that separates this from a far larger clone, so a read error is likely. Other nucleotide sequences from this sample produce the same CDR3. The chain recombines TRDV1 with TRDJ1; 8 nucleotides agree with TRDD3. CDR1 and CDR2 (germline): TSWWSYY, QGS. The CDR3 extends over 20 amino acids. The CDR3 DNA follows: TGTGCTCTTGGGGAACTGGAACTTCGGGGGGATAAGGTATACACCGATAAACTTATCTTT. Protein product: CALGELELRGDKVYTDKLIF.

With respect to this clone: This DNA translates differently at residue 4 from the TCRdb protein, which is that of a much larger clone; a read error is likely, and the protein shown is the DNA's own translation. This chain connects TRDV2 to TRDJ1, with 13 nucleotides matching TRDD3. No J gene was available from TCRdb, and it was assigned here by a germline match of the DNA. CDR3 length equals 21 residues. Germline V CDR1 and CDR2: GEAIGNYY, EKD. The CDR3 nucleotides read TGTGCCTGTGGCACCGCTCCTTCCTACGTCCGACTGGGGGATACGTCCGATAAACTCATCTTT. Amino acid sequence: CACGTAPSYVRLGDTSDKLIF.

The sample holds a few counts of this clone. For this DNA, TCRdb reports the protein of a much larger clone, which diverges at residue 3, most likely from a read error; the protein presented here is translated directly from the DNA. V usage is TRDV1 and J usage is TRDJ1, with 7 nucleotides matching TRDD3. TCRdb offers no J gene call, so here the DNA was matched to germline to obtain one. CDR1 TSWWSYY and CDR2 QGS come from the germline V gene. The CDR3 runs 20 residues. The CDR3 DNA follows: TGTGCTTTTGGGGCAATACCGGGGGATTTAAAAGGGCGTAAGACCGATAAACTCATCTTT. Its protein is CAFGAIPGDLKGRKTDKLIF.

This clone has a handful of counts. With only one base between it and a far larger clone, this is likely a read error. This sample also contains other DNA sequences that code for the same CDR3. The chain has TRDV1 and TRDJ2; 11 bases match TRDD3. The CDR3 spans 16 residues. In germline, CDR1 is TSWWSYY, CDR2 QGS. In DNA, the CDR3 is TGTGCCCTTGAACCCCTGGGGGATACCGGAGCAGCACGACTCTTCTTT. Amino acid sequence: CALEPLGDTGAARLFF.

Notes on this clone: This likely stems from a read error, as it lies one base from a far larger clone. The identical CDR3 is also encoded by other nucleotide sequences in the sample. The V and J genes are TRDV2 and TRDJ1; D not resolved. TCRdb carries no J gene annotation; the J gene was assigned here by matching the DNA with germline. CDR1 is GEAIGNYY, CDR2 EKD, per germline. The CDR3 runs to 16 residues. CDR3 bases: TGCGCCTGTGACAACGTCCCCCCCCACACGACCGATAAACTCATCTTT. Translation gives CACDNVPPHTTDKLIF.

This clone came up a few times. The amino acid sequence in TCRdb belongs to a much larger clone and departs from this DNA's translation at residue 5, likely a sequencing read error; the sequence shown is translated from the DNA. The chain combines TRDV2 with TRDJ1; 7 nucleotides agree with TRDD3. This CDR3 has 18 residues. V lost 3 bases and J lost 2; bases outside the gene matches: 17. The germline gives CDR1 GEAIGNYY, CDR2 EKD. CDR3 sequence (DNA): TGTGCCTGTGACCCTAAGGCCTGGGGGGGGCCCACAACCGATAAACTCATCTTT. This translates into CACDPKAWGGPTTDKLIF.

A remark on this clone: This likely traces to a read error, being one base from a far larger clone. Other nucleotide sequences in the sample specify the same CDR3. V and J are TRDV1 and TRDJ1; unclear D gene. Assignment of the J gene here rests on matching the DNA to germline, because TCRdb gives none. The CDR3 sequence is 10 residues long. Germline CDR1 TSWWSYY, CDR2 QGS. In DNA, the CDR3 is TGTGCCCTTGGGAAGGCCAAACTCATCTTT. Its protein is CALGKAKLIF.

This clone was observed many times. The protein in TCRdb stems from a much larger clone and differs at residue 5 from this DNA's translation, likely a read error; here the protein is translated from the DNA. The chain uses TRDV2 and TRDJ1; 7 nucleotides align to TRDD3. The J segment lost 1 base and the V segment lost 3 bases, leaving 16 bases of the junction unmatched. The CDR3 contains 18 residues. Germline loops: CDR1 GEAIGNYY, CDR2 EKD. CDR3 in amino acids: CACDAGLGKGLGTDKLIF. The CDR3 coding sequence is TGTGCCTGTGACGCCGGACTGGGGAAGGGTCTGGGCACCGATAAACTCATCTTT.

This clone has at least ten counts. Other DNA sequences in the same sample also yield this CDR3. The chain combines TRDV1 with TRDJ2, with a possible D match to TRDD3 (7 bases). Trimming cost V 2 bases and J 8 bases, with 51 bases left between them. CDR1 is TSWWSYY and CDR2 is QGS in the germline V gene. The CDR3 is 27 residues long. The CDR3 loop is CALGESGSFLRRGMGGSRPDEAAQLFF. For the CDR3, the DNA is TGTGCTCTTGGGGAAAGCGGATCATTCCTAAGGAGGGGGATGGGGGGATCGAGGCCCGATGAAGCGGCACAACTCTTCTTT.

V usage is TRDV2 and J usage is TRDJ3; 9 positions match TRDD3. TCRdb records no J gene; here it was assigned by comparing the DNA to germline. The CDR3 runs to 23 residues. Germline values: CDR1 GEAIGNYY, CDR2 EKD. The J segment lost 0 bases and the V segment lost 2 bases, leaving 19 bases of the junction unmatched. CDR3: CACDNRAEKTGGLYSWDTRQMFF. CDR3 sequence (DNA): TGTGCCTGTGACAACCGGGCCGAAAAGACTGGGGGACTGTACTCCTGGGACACCCGACAGATGTTTTTC.

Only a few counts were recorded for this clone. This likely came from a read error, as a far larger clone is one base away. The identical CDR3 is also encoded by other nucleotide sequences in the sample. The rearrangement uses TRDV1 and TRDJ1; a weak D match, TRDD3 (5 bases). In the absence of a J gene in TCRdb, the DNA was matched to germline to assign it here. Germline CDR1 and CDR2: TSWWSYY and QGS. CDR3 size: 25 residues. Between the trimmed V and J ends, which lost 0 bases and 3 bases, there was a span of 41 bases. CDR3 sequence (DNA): TGTGCTCTTGGGGAACTGGATAAGCTCAACCAACGCCGTGTCTTTCATTGGGGTGCGCCCGATAAACTCATCTTT. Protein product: CALGELDKLNQRRVFHWGAPDKLIF.